Listed here is a single T cell receptor (beta chain). Gene names are the mouse ones. The read terminates 1 residue ahead of where the CDR3 ends, so the germline J gene completes it. The sample originates from a study of tissue T cells after allogeneic stem cell transplantation. As to time point: mouse harvest day 7 after allogeneic transplant. Mouse grafts combined 10^7 T-cell-depleted bone marrow cells with 10^6 splenic CD5+ T cells. This mouse GVHD model was MHC-mismatched B6 to BALB/c, profiled day 7 or 14. Generated by immunoSEQ multiplex PCR, the TCRdb table keeps only in-frame clones and is missing some. The sample records roughly 8,700 clones, 47% being singletons. The CDR3 sequence is 11 residues long. Looked up from germline, CDR1 is MSHET and CDR2 is SYDVDS. V was pared by 7 bases and J by 4 bases, with 8 bases between.

The source is a female BALB/c mouse given C57BL/6 T cells with graft-versus-host disease after an allogeneic hematopoietic cell transplant. The J gene is TRBJ2-7, the V gene TRBV29; D is possibly TRBD1 (6 bases). Sequenced input: gut tissue. Here the CDR3 reads CASTQGYEQYF. CDR3 DNA (partial): TGTGCTAGCACGCAGGGGTATGAACAGTAC.